The entry below describes one T cell receptor beta chain. Its antigen is as yet unknown. Trimming left V 5 bases short and J 5 bases short, with 13 bases between. The CDR3 extends over 13 amino acids. CDR1 is SQVTM, CDR2 ANQGSEA, per germline. This entry comes from a study of cytomegalovirus exposure and HLA in healthy donors. The study's findings and limits: Versus the approximately 700-donor mean, an Asian-associated ancestry cluster reportedly showed fewer N-insertions in a later analysis. There were some public TCRs occurring in many donors, but most TCR sequences were rare.

PCR used 60 Vbeta primers and 13 Jbeta primers. Only in-frame clones appear in the TCRdb table, and some are missing; sequencing was by immunoSEQ multiplex PCR. The sample holds roughly 150,000 clones, about 70% seen once. The sample taken for sequencing was PBMCs. The chain combines TRBV29-1 with TRBJ1-5; D not resolved. This sequence was found in a male donor in good health and CMV-seronegative. The CDR3 DNA reads as TGCAGCGTTTCCCAGGCCCCTGATCAGCCCCAGCATTTT. This encodes CSVSQAPDQPQHF.